One and the same sample provided the 28 T cell receptor beta chains below, sequenced in a study of tumor and adjacent non-tumor tissue in lung cancer. TCRbeta libraries were built with three rounds of nested PCR, modified from ARM-PCR. TCRdb called the multiplex PCR reads again in MiXCR, with one record for every CDR3 protein. Of some 80,000 distinct CDR3 sequences in the sample, over 65% were seen once. The template was RNA from unsorted bulk tissue. This non-tumor lung sample came from over 3 cm beyond the tumor edge. Specimen: distant non-tumor lung tissue. The origin of the receptors is a man between 65 and 85 years old with non-small cell lung cancer.

As to this clonotype: A much larger clone lies a single base off, so this may be a read error. The chain is built from TRBV5-1 and TRBJ1-2; a weak D match, TRBD1 (5 bases). The CDR3 covers 14 residues. The germline V gene has CDR1 SGHRS and CDR2 YFSETQ. Trimming cost V 0 bases and J 3 bases, with 9 bases left between them. The CDR3 DNA sequence: TGCGCCAGCAGCTTGGATGGGGCCCACTATGGCTACACCTTC. Encoded protein: CASSLDGAHYGYTF.

In regard to this clonotype: This CDR3 is missing its conserved last phenylalanine or tryptophan, likely due to a read error. The limits of the CDR3 on the DNA are not certain, so only TCRdb's listed CDR3 is given. The genes are TRBV4-2 and TRBJ1-2. CDR1 and CDR2 (germline): LGHNA, YNFKEQ. The CDR3 is 16 residues long, ends included. The CDR3 protein is CASSPTGIDILYGYII.

Concerning this clonotype itself: A clone one base away is much larger, so this may be a read error. This sequence joins TRBV28 and TRBJ1-1; D uncertain. This CDR3 is built from 14 residues. Per germline, CDR1 MDHEN and CDR2 SYDVKM. The CDR3 spells CASSLRRPNTDAFF. The CDR3 region has the DNA TGTGCCAGCAGTCTCCGGCGGCCCAACACTGATGCTTTCTTT.

V gene TRBV20-1 combines with J gene TRBJ1-6; 8 nucleotides agree with TRBD1. The CDR3 loop spans 13 amino acids. J lost 8 bases, V lost 4 bases, and 4 bases had no gene match. Germline V lookup: CDR1 DFQATT, CDR2 SNEGSKA (reference sequence). DNA for the CDR3: TGCAGTGCTATACAGGGGGAAGATTCACCCCTCCACTTT. Translation gives CSAIQGEDSPLHF.

As concerns this clonotype: Here the CDR3 omits its conserved ending phenylalanine or tryptophan, so a read error is the likely source. The V gene is TRBV6-6, the J gene TRBJ2-1; 10 nucleotides align to TRBD2. With V trimmed by 9 bases and J by 7 bases, 12 bases remained unmatched. The CDR3 sequence is 15 residues long. CDR1 is MNHNY, CDR2 SVGAGI, per germline (reference sequence). CDR3: CASRTSSGGRNEQFL. In DNA form, the CDR3 reads TGTGCCAGTAGGACATCTAGCGGGGGCCGGAATGAGCAGTTCTTA.

This clonotype was seen at least ten times. This chain joins TRBV13 and TRBJ1-6; TRBD1 aligns across 7 bases. CDR1 is PRHDT, CDR2 FYEKMQ, per germline (reference sequence). With V trimmed by 3 bases and J by 6 bases, 8 bases remained unmatched. The length of the CDR3 is 16 residues. CDR3 protein: CASSFLAGQINSPLHF. CDR3 nucleotide sequence: TGTGCCAGCAGCTTCTTGGCGGGACAGATTAATTCACCCCTCCACTTT.

The chain employs TRBV21-1 and TRBJ2-7; TRBD1 was called by the table and not checked on the DNA. TRBV21-1 is a pseudogene segment. The CDR3 sequence is 16 residues long. The CDR3 region is CASSKAGNGGTYEQYF. The CDR3 nucleotides read TGTGCCAGCAGCAAAGCGGGTAACGGGGGAACCTACGAGCAGTACTTC.

Worth noting for this clonotype: Compared with germline, one end of the junction differs, possibly owing to a read error. The CDR3 loop reads CGVSDGPYGYTF. In nucleotides, the CDR3 is TGCGGCGTTTCGGACGGCCCCTATGGTTACACCTTC. The chain uses TRBV29-1 and TRBJ1-2; D is undetermined. Germline V gives CDR1 SQVTM, CDR2 ANQGSEA. The CDR3 is 12 amino acids.

About this clonotype: This clone may be a read error of a much larger clone one base away. This sequence joins TRBV5-6 and TRBJ1-1; perhaps TRBD1 as D (6 bases). Germline V gene sequence: CDR1 SGHDT, CDR2 YYEEEE. CDR3 size: 14 residues. V was shortened by 0 bases and J by 5 bases, with 11 bases between the two germline ends. CDR3 region: CASSLELTGTEAFF. The DNA of the CDR3 is TGTGCCAGCAGCTTGGAGCTAACAGGGACTGAAGCTTTCTTT. The whole variable domain, remainder taken from reference TRBV5-6 and TRBJ1-1, is DAGVTQSPTHLIKTRGQQVTLRCSPKSGHDTVSWYQQALGQGPQFIFQYYEEEERQRGNFPDRFSGHQFPNYSSELNVNALLLGDSALYLCASSLELTGTEAFFGQGTRLTVV.

This clonotype occurred once. The V call is TRBV11-2, the J call TRBJ2-2; D is uncertain. The V gene's germline CDR1 is SGHAT and CDR2 FQNNGV. The CDR3 has 14 residues. V shed 2 bases and J shed 9 bases, with 13 bases lying between them. This chain's CDR3 is CASSLFVRTWELFF. For the CDR3, the DNA is TGTGCCAGCAGCTTATTTGTGAGGACCTGGGAGCTGTTTTTT.

A note on this clonotype: This is likely a read error, given that the CDR3 carries no conserved phenylalanine or tryptophan at its end. Because the CDR3's place on the DNA is in doubt, the DNA is left out and the CDR3 is given as listed by TCRdb. V and J are TRBV12-3 or TRBV12-4 and TRBJ2-1; TRBD2, the table's D call, lacks a check against the DNA. The CDR3 contains 14 residues when both ends are counted. The CDR3 region is CVSSLSREGNEQFL.

To note about this clonotype: A read error is likely, as this CDR3 ends without the conserved phenylalanine or tryptophan. The chain has TRBV4-2 and TRBJ2-5; D is uncertain. V was pared by 0 bases and J by 5 bases, with 19 bases between. CDR3 length: 17 residues. Per germline, CDR1 LGHNA and CDR2 YNFKEQ. The CDR3 loop reads CASSQDFGAARQETQYY. The CDR3 DNA reads TGTGCCAGCAGCCAAGATTTCGGAGCAGCGAGGCAGGAGACCCAGTACTAC.

Regarding this clonotype: The final CDR3 position lacks the conserved phenylalanine or tryptophan, pointing to a likely read error. V and J are TRBV6-2 or TRBV6-3 and TRBJ2-2; no reliable D call. Germline-derived CDR1 and CDR2 are MNHEY and SVGEGT. The CDR3 loop spans 12 amino acids. The CDR3 loop is CASSSNTRELFS. The CDR3 nucleotides read TGTGCCAGCAGTTCCAACACCCGGGAGCTGTTTTCT.

The chain employs TRBV12-5 and TRBJ1-5; D uncertain. The CDR3 is 14 amino acids. CDR1 LGHNT and CDR2 FRNRAP come from the germline V gene. CDR3 sequence reads: CAIGLTAGSQPQHF. CDR3 DNA: TGTGCCATTGGCCTTACCGCCGGCAGTCAGCCCCAGCATTTT. The whole variable domain, remainder taken from reference TRBV12-5 and TRBJ1-5, is DARVTQTPRHKVTEMGQEVTMRCQPILGHNTVFWYRQTMMQGLELLAYFRNRAPLDDSGMPKDRFSAEMPDATLATLKIQPSEPRDSAVYFCAIGLTAGSQPQHFGDGTRLSIL.

V and J are TRBV29-1 and TRBJ1-5; TRBD1 is a possible D gene (5 bases). Germline V gene data show CDR1 as SQVTM and CDR2 as ANQGSEA. This CDR3 has 14 residues. The V end was cut by 6 bases, the J end by 3 bases, with 15 bases between. The CDR3 protein is CSVSGGGDNQPQHF. The DNA for the CDR3 is TGCAGCGTGAGCGGGGGTGGGGACAATCAGCCCCAGCATTTT. Full variable domain (outside the CDR3, taken from reference TRBV29-1 and TRBJ1-5): SAVISQKPSRDICQRGTSLTIQCQVDSQVTMMFWYRQQPGQSLTLIATANQGSEATYESGFVIDKFPISRPNLTFSTLTVSNMSPEDSSIYLCSVSGGGDNQPQHFGDGTRLSIL.

The genes are TRBV2 and TRBJ2-1; 8 bases line up with TRBD1. The CDR3 runs to 15 residues. Germline V gene lookup returns CDR1 SNHLY and CDR2 FYNNEI. The CDR3 DNA is TGTACCATCAGTGAGATACAGGGGGACTACAATGAGCAGTTCTTC. This sequence encodes CTISEIQGDYNEQFF.

Concerning this clonotype itself: The junction differs from germline at one of its ends, possibly a read error. This chain connects TRBV6-5 to TRBJ1-6; D is possibly TRBD1 (5 bases). The CDR3 extends over 13 amino acids. Germline CDR1 is MNHEY and CDR2 is SVGAGI. The CDR3 DNA reads TGTGCCATCAGTGCAGGGTCTTTGTCACCTCTCCACTTT. This gives the protein CAISAGSLSPLHF.

This clonotype was detected only a few times. Possible read error: a much larger clone is one base away. The V gene is TRBV4-2, the J gene TRBJ2-7; 7 bases match TRBD1. V lost 4 bases to trimming and J lost 1 base; unmatched junction nucleotides: 16. The CDR3 is 18 residues long. The germline CDR1 and CDR2 sequences are LGHNA and YNFKEQ. Here the CDR3 DNA reads TGTGCCAGCAGCCTAGAGAGGGGTGGACAGGCTAAATCCTACGAGCAGTACTTC. Protein sequence: CASSLERGGQAKSYEQYF.

This clonotype has a handful of counts. No conserved phenylalanine or tryptophan ends this CDR3, so it is likely a read error. The chain is built from TRBV5-4 and TRBJ2-2; 9 bases map to TRBD1. Germline V gives CDR1 SGHNT, CDR2 YYREEE (reference sequence). Trimming at V came to 4 bases and at J to 1 base, leaving 11 bases not matched to a gene. The CDR3 runs to 18 residues. The CDR3 protein is CASSPPGQGLVNTGELFL. In DNA, the CDR3 is TGTGCCAGCAGCCCGCCGGGACAGGGTTTGGTGAACACCGGGGAGCTGTTTCTT.

Notes on this clonotype: The junction shows a germline mismatch at one end, possibly a read error. The genes are TRBV6-5 and TRBJ2-3, with D tentatively TRBD2 (6 bases). Germline CDR1 reads MNHEY; CDR2 reads SVGAGI. The CDR3 covers 15 residues. DNA of the CDR3: TGTGCCAGCGGACTAACTAGTGGGAGCACAGATATGCAGTATTTT. Its translation: CASGLTSGSTDMQYF.

Many counts were recorded for this clonotype. This sequence joins TRBV5-4 and TRBJ1-1; D unclear. Germline V gene sequence: CDR1 SGHNT, CDR2 YYREEE (reference sequence). The CDR3 has 16 amino acids. V was pared by 4 bases and J by 0 bases, with 16 bases between. The CDR3 DNA reads as TGTGCCAGCAGCCCGACCCTCAGTTCTATGAACACTGAAGCTTTCTTT. It specifies CASSPTLSSMNTEAFF.

This clonotype was seen repeatedly, ten times or more. V gene TRBV29-1 combines with J gene TRBJ1-2; D call uncertain. The V gene lost 1 base and the J gene lost 4 bases, with 7 bases spanning the gap. Germline V gene sequence: CDR1 SQVTM, CDR2 ANQGSEA. There are 12 residues in the CDR3. DNA for the CDR3: TGCAGCGTTGAAGCCAGTGCCTATGGCTACACCTTC. It translates to CSVEASAYGYTF.

This clonotype appeared many times. V is TRBV29-1 and J is TRBJ2-2; no clear D gene. The ends were cut back, 7 bases at V and 6 bases at J, with 9 bases in the middle. This CDR3 spans 11 amino acids. Germline-derived CDR1 and CDR2 are SQVTM and ANQGSEA. The CDR3 DNA is TGCAGCGGACGCGACGCCGGGGAGCTGTTTTTT. Amino acid sequence: CSGRDAGELFF.

This clonotype was seen many times. The chain has TRBV7-8 and TRBJ2-7; 7 nucleotides line up with TRBD1. Trimming at V came to 2 bases and at J to 6 bases, leaving 10 bases not matched to a gene. CDR1 is SGHVS, CDR2 FQNEAQ, per germline. This CDR3 is 15 amino acids long. CDR3 DNA sequence: TGTGCCAGCAGCTTACAGCCAGGGGGTGATCGCGAGCAGTACTTC. Translation gives CASSLQPGGDREQYF.

The V gene is TRBV14, the J gene TRBJ2-6, with D hard to call. Germline V gives CDR1 SGHDN, CDR2 FVKESK. Trimming left V 8 bases short and J 0 bases short, with 11 bases between. The CDR3 extends over 15 amino acids. The chain's CDR3 is CASCPKDSGANVLTF. CDR3 in DNA: TGTGCCAGCTGTCCCAAGGACTCTGGGGCCAACGTCCTGACTTTC.

V gene TRBV25-1 combines with J gene TRBJ2-3; D may be TRBD1 (6 bases). The germline V gene has CDR1 MGHDK and CDR2 SYGVNS. The CDR3 contains 15 residues. V lost 3 bases and J lost 4, with 14 bases in between. The CDR3 bases are TGTGCCAGCAGTGATCCGGACAGAAACTCAGATACGCAGTATTTT. It is translated as CASSDPDRNSDTQYF.

Details on this clonotype: Compared with germline, one end of the junction differs, possibly owing to a read error. V and J are TRBV6-5 and TRBJ1-3; D perhaps matches TRBD1 (5 bases). CDR3 length equals 15 residues. The germline V gene encodes CDR1 MNHEY and CDR2 SVGAGI. The CDR3 nucleotides are TGTGCTAGCAGTTCCGGGATAGGGGTTGTAAACACCATATATTTT. The encoded protein is CASSSGIGVVNTIYF.

On this clonotype itself: The junction departs from germline at one end; a sequencing error may be responsible. This chain connects TRBV11-2 to TRBJ2-1; tentative D call: TRBD2 (7 bases). The V gene's germline CDR1 is SGHAT and CDR2 FQNNGV. The CDR3 sequence is 16 residues long. Here the CDR3 DNA reads TGTGCCAGCTGCTTAGTCCGGGGGGCGGATTTCGATGAGCAGTTCTTC. Translation gives CASCLVRGADFDEQFF.